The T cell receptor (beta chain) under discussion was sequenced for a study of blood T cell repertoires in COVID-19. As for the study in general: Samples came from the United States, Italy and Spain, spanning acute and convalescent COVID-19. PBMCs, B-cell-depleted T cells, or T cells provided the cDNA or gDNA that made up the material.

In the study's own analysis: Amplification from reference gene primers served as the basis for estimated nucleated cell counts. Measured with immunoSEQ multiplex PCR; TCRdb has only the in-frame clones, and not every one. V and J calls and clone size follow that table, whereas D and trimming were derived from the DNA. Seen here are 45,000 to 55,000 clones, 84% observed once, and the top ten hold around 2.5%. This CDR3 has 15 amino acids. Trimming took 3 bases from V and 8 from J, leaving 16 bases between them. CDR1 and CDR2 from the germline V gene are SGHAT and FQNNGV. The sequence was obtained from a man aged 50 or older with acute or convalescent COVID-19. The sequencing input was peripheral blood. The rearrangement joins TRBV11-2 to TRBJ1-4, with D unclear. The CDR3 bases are TGTGCCAGCAGCTTGATTCGGGGTGGACTGGAAAAACTGTTTTTT. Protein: CASSLIRGGLEKLFF.